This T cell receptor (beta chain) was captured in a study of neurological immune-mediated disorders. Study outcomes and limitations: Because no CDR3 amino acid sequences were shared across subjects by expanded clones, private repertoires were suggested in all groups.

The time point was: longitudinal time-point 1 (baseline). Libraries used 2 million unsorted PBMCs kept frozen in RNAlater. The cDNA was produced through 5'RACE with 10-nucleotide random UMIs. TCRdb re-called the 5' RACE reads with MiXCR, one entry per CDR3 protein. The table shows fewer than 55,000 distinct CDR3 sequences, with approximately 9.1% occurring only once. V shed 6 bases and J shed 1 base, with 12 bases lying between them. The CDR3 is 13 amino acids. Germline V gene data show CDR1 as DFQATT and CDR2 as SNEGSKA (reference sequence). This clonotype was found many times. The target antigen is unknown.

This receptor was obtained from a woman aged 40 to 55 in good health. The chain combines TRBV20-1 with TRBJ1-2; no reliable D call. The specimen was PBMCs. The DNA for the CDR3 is TGCAGTGCGCCGAATCGGGTTAACTATGGCTACACCTTC. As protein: CSAPNRVNYGYTF.